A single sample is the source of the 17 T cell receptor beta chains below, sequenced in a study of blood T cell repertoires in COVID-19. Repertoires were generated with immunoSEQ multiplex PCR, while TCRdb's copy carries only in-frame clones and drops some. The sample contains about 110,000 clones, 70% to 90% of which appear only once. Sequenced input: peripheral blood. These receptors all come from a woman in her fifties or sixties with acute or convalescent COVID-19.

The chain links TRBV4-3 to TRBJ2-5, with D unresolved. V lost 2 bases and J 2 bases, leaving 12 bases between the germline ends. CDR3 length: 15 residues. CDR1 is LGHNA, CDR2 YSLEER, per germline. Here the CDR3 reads CASSQQKQPQETQYF. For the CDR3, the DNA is TGCGCCAGCAGCCAACAGAAACAGCCTCAAGAGACCCAGTACTTC.

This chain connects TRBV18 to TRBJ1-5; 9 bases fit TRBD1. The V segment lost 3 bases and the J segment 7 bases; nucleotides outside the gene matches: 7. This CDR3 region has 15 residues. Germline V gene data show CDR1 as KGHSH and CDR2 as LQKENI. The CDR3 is CASSPGTGSRQPQHF. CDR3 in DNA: TGTGCCAGCTCACCCGGGACAGGGTCTAGACAGCCCCAGCATTTT.

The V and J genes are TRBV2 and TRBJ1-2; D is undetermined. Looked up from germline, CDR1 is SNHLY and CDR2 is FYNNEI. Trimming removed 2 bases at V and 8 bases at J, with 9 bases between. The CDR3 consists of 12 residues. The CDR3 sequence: CASSEWSRGYTF. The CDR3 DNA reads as TGTGCCAGCAGTGAATGGAGTCGCGGCTACACCTTC.

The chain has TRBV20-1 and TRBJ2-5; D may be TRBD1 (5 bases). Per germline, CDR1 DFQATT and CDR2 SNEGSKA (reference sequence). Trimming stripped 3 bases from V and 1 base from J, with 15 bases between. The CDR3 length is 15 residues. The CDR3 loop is CSASGQGAFQETQYF. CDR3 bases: TGCAGTGCTAGTGGGCAGGGCGCCTTCCAAGAGACCCAGTACTTC.

The CDR3: CASSPSAGDNQPQHF. CDR3 bases: TGTGCCAGCAGCCCTAGTGCAGGGGATAATCAGCCCCAGCATTTT. The chain links TRBV28 to TRBJ1-5; a possible D gene is TRBD1 (6 bases). CDR3 length: 15 residues. Germline V gene lookup returns CDR1 MDHEN and CDR2 SYDVKM. Trimming shortened V by 6 bases and J by 4 bases, and 16 bases separated the two germline ends.

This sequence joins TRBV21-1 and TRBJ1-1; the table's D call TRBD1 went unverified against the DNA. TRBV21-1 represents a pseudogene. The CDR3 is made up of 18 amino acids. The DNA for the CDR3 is TGTGCCAGCAGCAAAGCTGGTGGCAGGGGGCCCAAAAACACTGAAGCTTTCTTT. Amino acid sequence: CASSKAGGRGPKNTEAFF.

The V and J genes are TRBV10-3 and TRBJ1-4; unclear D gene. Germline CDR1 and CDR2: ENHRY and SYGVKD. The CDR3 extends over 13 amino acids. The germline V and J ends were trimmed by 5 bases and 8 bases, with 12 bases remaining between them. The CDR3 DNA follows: TGTGCCATCAGTCCGGACCCGGGGGAAAAACTGTTTTTT. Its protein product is CAISPDPGEKLFF.

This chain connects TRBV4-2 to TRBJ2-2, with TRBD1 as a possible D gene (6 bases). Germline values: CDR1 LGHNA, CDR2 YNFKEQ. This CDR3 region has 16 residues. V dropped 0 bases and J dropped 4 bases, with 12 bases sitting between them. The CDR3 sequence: CASSQEGAPGTGELFF. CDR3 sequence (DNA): TGTGCCAGCAGCCAAGAGGGGGCGCCGGGCACCGGGGAGCTGTTTTTT.

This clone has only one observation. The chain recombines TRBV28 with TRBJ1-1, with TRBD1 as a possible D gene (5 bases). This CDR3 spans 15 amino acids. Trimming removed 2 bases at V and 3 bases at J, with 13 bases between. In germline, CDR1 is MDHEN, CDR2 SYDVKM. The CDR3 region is CASSLGSAGDTEAFF. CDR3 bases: TGTGCCAGCAGTTTAGGTTCGGCGGGGGACACTGAAGCTTTCTTT.

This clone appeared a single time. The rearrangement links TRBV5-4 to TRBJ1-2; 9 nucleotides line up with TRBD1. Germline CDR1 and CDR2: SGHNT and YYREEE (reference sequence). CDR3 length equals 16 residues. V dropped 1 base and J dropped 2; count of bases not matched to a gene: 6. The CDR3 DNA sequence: TGTGCCAGCAGCTTGTGGAAAGGACAGGGGAACTATGGCTACACCTTC. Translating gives CASSLWKGQGNYGYTF.

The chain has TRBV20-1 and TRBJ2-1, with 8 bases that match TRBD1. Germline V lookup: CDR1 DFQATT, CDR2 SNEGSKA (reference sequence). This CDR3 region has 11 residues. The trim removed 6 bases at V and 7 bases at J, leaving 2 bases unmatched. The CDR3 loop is CSARGRNEQFF. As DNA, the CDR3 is TGCAGTGCCAGGGGGCGTAATGAGCAGTTCTTC.

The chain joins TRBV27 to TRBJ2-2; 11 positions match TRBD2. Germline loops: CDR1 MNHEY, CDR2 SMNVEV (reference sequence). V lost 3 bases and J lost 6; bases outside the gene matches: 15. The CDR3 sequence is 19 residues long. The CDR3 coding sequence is TGTGCCAGCAGTTTCCAGCCCCCTACTAGCGGGAGTAACCCCGGGGAGCTGTTTTTT. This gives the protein CASSFQPPTSGSNPGELFF.

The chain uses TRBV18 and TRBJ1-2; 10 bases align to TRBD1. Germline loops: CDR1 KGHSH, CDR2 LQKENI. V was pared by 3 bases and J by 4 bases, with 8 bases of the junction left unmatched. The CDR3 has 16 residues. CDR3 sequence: CASSPPGTGDSYGYTF. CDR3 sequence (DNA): TGTGCCAGCTCACCGCCCGGGACAGGGGACTCCTATGGCTACACCTTC.

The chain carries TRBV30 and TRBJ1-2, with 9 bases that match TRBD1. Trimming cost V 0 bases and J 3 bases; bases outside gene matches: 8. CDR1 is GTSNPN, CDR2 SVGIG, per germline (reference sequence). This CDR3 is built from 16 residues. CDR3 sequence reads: CAWSVHTGGDDYGYTF. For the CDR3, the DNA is TGTGCCTGGAGTGTACATACAGGGGGCGATGACTATGGCTACACCTTC.

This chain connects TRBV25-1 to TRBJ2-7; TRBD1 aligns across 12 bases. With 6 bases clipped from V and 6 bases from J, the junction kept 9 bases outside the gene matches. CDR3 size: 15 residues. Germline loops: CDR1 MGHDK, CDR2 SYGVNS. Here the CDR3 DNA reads TGTGCCAGCAGCAAGACCGGGACAGGGGGCCTCGAGCAGTACTTC. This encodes CASSKTGTGGLEQYF.

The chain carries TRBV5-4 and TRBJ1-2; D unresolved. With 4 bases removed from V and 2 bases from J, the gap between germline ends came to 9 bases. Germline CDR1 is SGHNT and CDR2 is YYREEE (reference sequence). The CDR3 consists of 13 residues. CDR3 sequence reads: CASSSDGNYGYTF. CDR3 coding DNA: TGTGCCAGCAGCAGCGACGGCAACTATGGCTACACCTTC.

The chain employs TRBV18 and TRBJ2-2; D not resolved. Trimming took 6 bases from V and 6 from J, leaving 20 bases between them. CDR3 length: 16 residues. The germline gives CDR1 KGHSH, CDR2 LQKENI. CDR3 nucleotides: TGTGCCAGCTCGCCGAGGAGTGCAGCCACCTCCGGGGAGCTGTTTTTT. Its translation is CASSPRSAATSGELFF.